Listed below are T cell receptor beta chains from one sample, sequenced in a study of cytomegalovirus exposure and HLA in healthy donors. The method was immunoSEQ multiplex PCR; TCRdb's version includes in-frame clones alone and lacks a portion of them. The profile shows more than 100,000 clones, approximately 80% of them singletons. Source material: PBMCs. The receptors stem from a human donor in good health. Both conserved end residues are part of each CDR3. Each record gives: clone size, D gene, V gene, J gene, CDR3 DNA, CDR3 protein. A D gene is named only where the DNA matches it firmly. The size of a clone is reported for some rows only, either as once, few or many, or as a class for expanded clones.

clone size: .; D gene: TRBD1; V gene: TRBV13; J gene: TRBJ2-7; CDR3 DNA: TGTGCCAGCAGCCGACAGGGATCCTACGAGCAGTACTTC; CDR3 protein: CASSRQGSYEQYF
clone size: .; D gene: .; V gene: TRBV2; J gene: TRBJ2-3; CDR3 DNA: TGTGCCAGCAGTGATAGGATGGGGCTGGGAGATACGCAGTATTTT; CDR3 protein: CASSDRMGLGDTQYF
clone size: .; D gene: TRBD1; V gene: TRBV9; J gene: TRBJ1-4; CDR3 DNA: TGTGCCAGCAGCGTCACAGGGGGTGAAAAACTGTTTTTT; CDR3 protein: CASSVTGGEKLFF
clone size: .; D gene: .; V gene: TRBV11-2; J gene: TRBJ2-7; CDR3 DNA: TGTGCCAGCGGGCATGGCTACGAGCAGTACTTC; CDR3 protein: CASGHGYEQYF
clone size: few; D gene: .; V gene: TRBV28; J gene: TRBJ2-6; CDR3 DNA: TGTGCCAGCAGTTTAGTGGTCTTGAGCTCTGGGGCCAACGTCCTGACTTTC; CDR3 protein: CASSLVVLSSGANVLTF
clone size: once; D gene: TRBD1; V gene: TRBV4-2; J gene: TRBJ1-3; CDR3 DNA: TGTGCCAGCAGCCCGGGACAGGCTTCCTCTGGAAACACCATATATTTT; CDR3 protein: CASSPGQASSGNTIYF
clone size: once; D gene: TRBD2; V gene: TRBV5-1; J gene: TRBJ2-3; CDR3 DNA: TGCGCCAGCACTTCTAGCGGGGGTTACACAGATACGCAGTATTTT; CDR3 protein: CASTSSGGYTDTQYF
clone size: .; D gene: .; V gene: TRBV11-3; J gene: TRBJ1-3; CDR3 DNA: TGTGCCAGCAGCTTATATTCGATTACGCCATCGGGTGGAAACACCATATATTTT; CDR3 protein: CASSLYSITPSGGNTIYF
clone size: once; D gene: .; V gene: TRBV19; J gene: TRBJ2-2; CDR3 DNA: TGTGCCAGTAGTACGGTGACAGACCACACCGGGGAGCTGTTTTTT; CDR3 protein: CASSTVTDHTGELFF
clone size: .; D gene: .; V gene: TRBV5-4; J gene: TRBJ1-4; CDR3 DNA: TGTGCCAGCAGCCAGGGACATCTGGACGAAAAACTGTTTTTT; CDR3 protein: CASSQGHLDEKLFF
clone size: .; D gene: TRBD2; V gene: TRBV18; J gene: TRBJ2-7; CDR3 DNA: TGTGCCAGCCATAGCGGGTCGTATCCCTACGAGCAGTACTTC; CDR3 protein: CASHSGSYPYEQYF
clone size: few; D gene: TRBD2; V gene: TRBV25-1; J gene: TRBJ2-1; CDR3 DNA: TGTGCCAGCAAGGCGACTAGCGCTAACTACAATGAGCAGTTCTTC; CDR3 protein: CASKATSANYNEQFF
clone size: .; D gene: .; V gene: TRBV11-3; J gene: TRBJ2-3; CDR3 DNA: TGTGCCAGCAGCTTAACGGGATTCACAGATACGCAGTATTTT; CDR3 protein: CASSLTGFTDTQYF
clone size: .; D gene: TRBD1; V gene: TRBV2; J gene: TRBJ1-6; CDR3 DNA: TGTGCCAGCACTAAAGTGGGACAGGGGTCTTCACCCCTCCACTTT; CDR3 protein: CASTKVGQGSSPLHF
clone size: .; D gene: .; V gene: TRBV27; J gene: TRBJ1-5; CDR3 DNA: TGTGCCAGCAGTGAATATTCAGGGGATAATCAGCCCCAGCATTTT; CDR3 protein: CASSEYSGDNQPQHF
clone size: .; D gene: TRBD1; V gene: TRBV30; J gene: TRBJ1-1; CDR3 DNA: TGTGCCTTCCAGGTCCTTAGGGGGCGACGTGGCACTGAAGCTTTCTTT; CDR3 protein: CAFQVLRGRRGTEAFF
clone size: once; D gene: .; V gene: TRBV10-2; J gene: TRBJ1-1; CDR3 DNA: TGCGCCAGCCGTCCCGACCTAAGGGGAGGAAGATCGGACACTGAAGCTTTCTTT; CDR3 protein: CASRPDLRGGRSDTEAFF
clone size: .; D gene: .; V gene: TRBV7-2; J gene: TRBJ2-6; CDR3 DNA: TGTGCCAGCAGCTTACGGTCAGGGGCTGGGGCCAACGTCCTGACTTTC; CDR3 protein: CASSLRSGAGANVLTF
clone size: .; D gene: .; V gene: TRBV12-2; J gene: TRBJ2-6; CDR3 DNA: TGTGCAAGTCGCCGGGACAGGTACTCTGGGGCCAACGTCCTGACTTTC; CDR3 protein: CASRRDRYSGANVLTF
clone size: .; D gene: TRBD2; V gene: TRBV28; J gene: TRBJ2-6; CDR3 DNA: TGTGCCAGCAGGACTAGCGGGAGGGTGTTAGGGGCCAACGTCCTGACTTTC; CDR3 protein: CASRTSGRVLGANVLTF
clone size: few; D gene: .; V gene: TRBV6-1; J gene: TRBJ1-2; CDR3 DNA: TGTGCCAGCAGTCCCGGCCCACAGGGTAACTATGGCTACACCTTC; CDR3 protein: CASSPGPQGNYGYTF
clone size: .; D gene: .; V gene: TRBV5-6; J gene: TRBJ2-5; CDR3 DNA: TGTGCCAGCAGCTTGGCCGGGAAGGGCGAAGAGACCCAGTACTTC; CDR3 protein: CASSLAGKGEETQYF
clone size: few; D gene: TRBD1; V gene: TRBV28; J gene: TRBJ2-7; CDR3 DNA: TGTGCCAGCAGTTCGCCGGGACAGGGAGTGAGGGAGCAGTACTTC; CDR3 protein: CASSSPGQGVREQYF